The T cell receptor (beta chain) under discussion was sequenced for a study of T cells in Graves' hyperthyroidism and ophthalmopathy. The CDR3 sequence is 13 residues long. CDR1 is SQVTM, CDR2 ANQGSEA, per germline. With 6 bases removed from V and 6 bases from J, the gap between germline ends came to 17 bases. TCR beta CDR3 region amplification was performed from RNA transcripts. First-round RT-PCR with HTBI primers amplified the TCR CDR3 region. MiXCR was run by TCRdb on the multiplex PCR reads, yielding one entry per CDR3 protein. The top ten hold around 15% of the sample, which has some 690,000 distinct CDR3 sequences, 17% seen once. PBMCs were sourced from less than 13 ml fresh peripheral blood.

This receptor was taken from a man aged 50-60 years with Graves' hyperthyroidism. Sequencing was done on a sample of blood. The chain combines TRBV29-1 with TRBJ1-1, with D maybe TRBD1 (6 bases). The CDR3 here is CSVSYNRAPEAFF. The CDR3 bases are TGCAGCGTCTCTTACAACAGGGCCCCTGAAGCTTTCTTT.